The rows below give T cell receptor beta chains drawn from one sample of a study of STAT5B mutations in CD4+ large granular lymphocyte leukemia. TCRdb keeps only in-frame clones here, not all; method: immunoSEQ multiplex PCR. In the table there are more than 40,000 clones, approximately 83% of which are singletons. Sequences were obtained from CD4+ T cells from blood buffy coats. These receptors were obtained from a human donor in good health. Each CDR3 is given with its conserved first and last residue. Each record gives: J gene, clone size, V gene, D gene, CDR3 DNA, CDR3 protein. The D gene is left open where the match is weak. Size tells how often a clone was seen (once, few, many) or the class of an expanded clone, and some rows leave it out.

>TRBJ1-4|.|TRBV30|.
TGTGCCTGGGGGGGTTTTTTTTCGGGAAGTGGGAGTGAAAAACTGTTTTTT
CAWGGFFSGSGSEKLFF
>TRBJ2-1|.|TRBV5-1|.
TGCGCCAGCAGCTTGGCCTTGATAGGGGTGGATGAGCAGTTCTTC
CASSLALIGVDEQFF
>TRBJ2-7|.|TRBV10-1|TRBD2
TGCGCCAGCAGTGAGTCAGGGACTAGCGAGCAGTACTTC
CASSESGTSEQYF
>TRBJ2-7|.|TRBV28|.
TGTGCCAGCATGGACAACTACGAGCAGTACTTC
CASMDNYEQYF
>TRBJ1-1|.|TRBV6-1|.
TGTGCCAGCAAAAAACAAGAGAACACTGAAGCTTTCTTT
CASKKQENTEAFF
>TRBJ2-3|.|TRBV25-1|.
TGTGCCAGCAACAAAGGCACAGATACGCAGTATTTT
CASNKGTDTQYF
>TRBJ1-1|.|TRBV19|.
TGTGCCAGTAGTTCTGGGGCAGGGAGACCGAACACTGAAGCTTTCTTT
CASSSGAGRPNTEAFF
>TRBJ2-2|few|TRBV11-2|.
TGTGCCAGCAGCCCCATCCACACCGCTGGTTCCGGGGAGCTGTTTTTT
CASSPIHTAGSGELFF
>TRBJ1-5|.|TRBV28|.
TGTGCCAGCAGACTATCGGGGGGAAATAGCAATCAGCCCCAGCATTTT
CASRLSGGNSNQPQHF
>TRBJ2-7|.|TRBV11-2|TRBD1
TGTGCCAGCAGCTTAGTACAGGGGGCTCCTCCGTACTTC
CASSLVQGAPPYF
>TRBJ2-2|.|TRBV28|.
TGTGCCAGCAGTTTTTGGAATACGACGAACACCGGGGAGCTGTTTTTT
CASSFWNTTNTGELFF
>TRBJ2-3|.|TRBV5-1|.
TGCGCCAGCAGCTTAGAGCGGCCCTGGGATACGCAGTATTTT
CASSLERPWDTQYF
>TRBJ1-4|.|TRBV6-6|TRBD1
TGTGCCAGCAGTTGGGGGGACAGGGTGAATGAAAAACTGTTTTTT
CASSWGDRVNEKLFF